Here is one T cell receptor (beta chain) with its context. This sample was included in a study of blood T cell repertoires in COVID-19. Study in general: Specimens from acute and convalescent COVID-19 originated in the United States, Italy and Spain. The cDNA or gDNA used as material had been derived from T cells, B-cell-depleted T cells, or PBMCs.

In the source study's methods: Researchers report that nucleated cell counts were estimated from reference gene primer amplification. Assay used: immunoSEQ multiplex PCR; TCRdb lists only in-frame clones, some missing. V and J calls and clone size are those listed in that table; D and trimming were worked out from the DNA. The sample consists of over 100,000 clones, 75% to 90% of them appearing once. The CDR3 extends over 14 amino acids. V was clipped by 8 bases and J by 6 bases; unmatched bases: 12. The gene calls are TRBV23-1 and TRBJ1-2; 7 positions match TRBD1. TRBV23-1 is labeled an ORF, and its function is uncertain. The sequence came from a man aged 40-55 years with acute or convalescent COVID-19. The material sequenced was peripheral blood. The CDR3 region has the DNA TGCGCCAGCTGCCTCAGGGGGTGTGTGGATGGCTACACCTTC. It translates to CASCLRGCVDGYTF.